The 9 T cell receptor beta chains given below trace back to one sample, sequenced in a study of STAT5B mutations in CD4+ large granular lymphocyte leukemia (dated 2022 in TCRdb). To prepare the library, the immunoSEQ multiplex PCR assay was applied. Sourced from immuneACCESS, this table was stored by TCRdb with only in-frame sequences that have V and J called. A share of the clones is absent; for the studies checked, an unresolved V gene accounts for under half, and the remainder has no known explanation. Present in this sample are about 29,000 clones, 65% to 80% of which were seen just once. The top ten clonotypes cover about 6.2% of the sample. Material for sequencing was CD4+ T cells from blood buffy coats. The source of these receptors is a human donor in good health.

The V call is TRBV5-1, the J call TRBJ2-5; TRBD1 agrees at 8 bases. Near its end, the DNA agrees better with TRBJ2-7, so the J call may be wrong. The germline V gene encodes CDR1 SGHRS and CDR2 YFSETQ. CDR3 length equals 15 residues. CDR3 DNA sequence: TGCGCCAGCAGCTTGGTGGACAGGGTGACCTACGAGCAGTACTTC. Its protein product is CASSLVDRVTYEQYF.

The chain combines TRBV11-1 with TRBJ2-5; the D gene could be TRBD1 or TRBD2 (6 bases each). V was trimmed by 4 bases and J by 6 bases, leaving 24 bases between them. The CDR3 sequence is 17 residues long. Germline V gives CDR1 SGHAT, CDR2 FQDESV (reference sequence). The CDR3 sequence is CASSSLGGLRRWKTQYF. In DNA form, the CDR3 reads TGTGCCAGCAGCTCGCTGGGGGGCCTACGGCGGTGGAAGACCCAGTACTTC.

Notes on this clone: At one boundary the junction diverges from the germline segment, which might be a read error. The genes are TRBV7-2 and TRBJ1-1; maybe TRBD1 (6 bases). The CDR3 totals 13 residues. Per the germline V gene, CDR1 is SGHTA and CDR2 is FQGNSA. CDR3 protein: CASTYPWDTALHF. The DNA of the CDR3 is TGTGCCAGCACCTACCCGTGGGACACAGCGCTTCATTTT.

This chain connects TRBV5-4 to TRBJ1-2; TRBD1 matches 7 bases. This CDR3 is built from 14 residues. J lost 8 bases, V lost 2 bases, and 9 bases had no gene match. Germline values: CDR1 SGHNT, CDR2 YYREEE (reference sequence). In DNA form, the CDR3 reads TGTGCCAGCAGCTTAGGTGAGGGGGCTGCCGGCTACACCTTC. Encoded protein: CASSLGEGAAGYTF.

In its sample, this clone was seen once. The chain is built from TRBV15 and TRBJ2-2, with 9 bases that match TRBD1. Trimming took 1 base from V and 5 from J; bases not matched to a gene: 8. CDR3 size: 17 residues. Germline CDR1 is LNHNV and CDR2 is YYDKDF (reference sequence). For the CDR3, the DNA is TGTGCCACCAGCAGAGGGGGACAGGGCTGGGTTACCGGGGAGCTGTTTTTT. It yields the protein CATSRGGQGWVTGELFF. Combining the CDR3 with reference TRBV15 and TRBJ2-2 gives the whole variable domain DAMVIQNPRYQVTQFGKPVTLSCSQTLNHNVMYWYQQKSSQAPKLLFHYYDKDFNNEADTPDNFQSRRPNTSFCFLDIRSPGLGDTAMYLCATSRGGQGWVTGELFFGEGSRLTVL.

This chain links TRBV6-5 with TRBJ1-1; maybe TRBD1 (6 bases). The CDR3 consists of 14 residues. V was trimmed by 5 bases and J by 0 bases, leaving 10 bases between them. Germline CDR1 and CDR2: MNHEY and SVGAGI. Here the CDR3 reads CASSPPGVNTEAFF. The CDR3 DNA sequence: TGTGCCAGCAGTCCACCAGGGGTGAACACTGAAGCTTTCTTT.

This chain joins TRBV29-1 and TRBJ1-1; no firm D call. The CDR3 has 12 residues. In germline, CDR1 is SQVTM, CDR2 ANQGSEA. V dropped 5 bases and J dropped 0 bases, with 7 bases sitting between them. The CDR3 DNA reads as TGCAGCGTTCGGACGGTGAACACTGAAGCTTTCTTT. Translated: CSVRTVNTEAFF.

The chain has TRBV7-8 and TRBJ1-3; no firm D call. Trimming stripped 1 base from V and 1 base from J, with 8 bases between. The CDR3 length is 15 residues. Per the germline V gene, CDR1 is SGHVS and CDR2 is FQNEAQ. Written as DNA, the CDR3 is TGTGCCAGCAGCTTAGAGGGCAGTTCTGGAAACACCATATATTTT. Protein sequence: CASSLEGSSGNTIYF.

This clone was detected a few times. J is TRBJ1-4 and V is TRBV19; D perhaps matches TRBD1 (5 bases). Per the germline V gene, CDR1 is LNHDA and CDR2 is SQIVND (reference sequence). The CDR3 covers 14 residues. V lost 4 bases and J lost 0, with 6 bases in between. As DNA, the CDR3 is TGTGCCAGTAGTACGACAGCAACTAATGAAAAACTGTTTTTT. As protein: CASSTTATNEKLFF.